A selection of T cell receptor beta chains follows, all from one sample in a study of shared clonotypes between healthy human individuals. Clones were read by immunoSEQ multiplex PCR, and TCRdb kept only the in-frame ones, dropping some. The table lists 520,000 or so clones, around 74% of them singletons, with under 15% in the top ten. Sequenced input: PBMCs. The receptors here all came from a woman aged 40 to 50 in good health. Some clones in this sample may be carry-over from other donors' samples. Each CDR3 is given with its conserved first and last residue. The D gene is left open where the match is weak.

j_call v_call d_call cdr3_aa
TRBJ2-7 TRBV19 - CASSIRRAGYLEQYF
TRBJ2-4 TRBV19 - CASSTGVGIQYF
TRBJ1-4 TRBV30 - CAWRWGADEKLFF
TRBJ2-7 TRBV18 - CASSGSGEQYF
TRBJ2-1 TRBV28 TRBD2 CASRKGGRVYNEQFF
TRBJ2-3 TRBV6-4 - CASSEDEGSTDTQYF
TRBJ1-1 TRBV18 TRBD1 CASSPGDRGYVEAFF
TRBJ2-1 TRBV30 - CAWSVRNNEQFF
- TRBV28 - CASSLRGGIGDEQYF
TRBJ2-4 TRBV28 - CAISRGDTKNIQYF
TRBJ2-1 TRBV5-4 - CASSLVGRAGDEQFF
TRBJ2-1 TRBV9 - CASSIRKPVQFF
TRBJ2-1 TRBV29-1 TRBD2 CSVRLAGGTPTTDEQFF
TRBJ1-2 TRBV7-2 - CASSLGSRANYGYTF
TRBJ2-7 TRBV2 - CASSVKGEQYF
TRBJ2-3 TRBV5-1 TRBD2 CATSLTSGSTDTQYF
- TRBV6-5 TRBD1 CASSSGQGDNYEQYF
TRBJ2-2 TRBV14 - CASSQGNHVAGELFF
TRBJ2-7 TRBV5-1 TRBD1 CASSSAGTGFYEQYF
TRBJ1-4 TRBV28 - CASRVATNEKLFF
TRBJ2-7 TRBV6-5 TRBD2 CASSSREGRRYEQYF
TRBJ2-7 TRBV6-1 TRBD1 CASSEGTGIDEQYF
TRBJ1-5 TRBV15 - CATSRGYGSNQPQHF
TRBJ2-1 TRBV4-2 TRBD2 CASSRQSGSLYNEQFF